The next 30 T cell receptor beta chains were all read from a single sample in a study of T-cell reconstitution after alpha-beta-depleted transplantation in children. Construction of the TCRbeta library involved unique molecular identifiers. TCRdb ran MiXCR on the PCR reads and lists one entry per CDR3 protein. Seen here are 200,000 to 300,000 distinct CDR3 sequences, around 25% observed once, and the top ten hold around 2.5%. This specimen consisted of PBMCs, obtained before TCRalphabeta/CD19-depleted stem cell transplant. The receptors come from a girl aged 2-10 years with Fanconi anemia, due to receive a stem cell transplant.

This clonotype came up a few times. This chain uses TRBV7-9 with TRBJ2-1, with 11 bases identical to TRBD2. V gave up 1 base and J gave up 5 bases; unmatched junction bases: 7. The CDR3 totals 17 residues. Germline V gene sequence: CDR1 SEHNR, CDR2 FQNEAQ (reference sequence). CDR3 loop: CASSLGALAGVHNEQFF. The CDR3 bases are TGTGCCAGCAGCTTAGGAGCACTAGCGGGAGTCCACAATGAGCAGTTCTTC.

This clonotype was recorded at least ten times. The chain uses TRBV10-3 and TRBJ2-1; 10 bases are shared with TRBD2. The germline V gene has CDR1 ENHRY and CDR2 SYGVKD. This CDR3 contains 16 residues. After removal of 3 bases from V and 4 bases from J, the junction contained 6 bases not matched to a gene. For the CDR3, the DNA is TGTGCCATCAGTGAAGGGTGGACTAGCGGTTACAATGAGCAGTTCTTC. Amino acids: CAISEGWTSGYNEQFF.

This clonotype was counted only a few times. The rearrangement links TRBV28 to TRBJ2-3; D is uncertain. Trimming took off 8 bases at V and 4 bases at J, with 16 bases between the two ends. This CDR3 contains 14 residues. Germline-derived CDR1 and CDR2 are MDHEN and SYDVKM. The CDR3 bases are TGTGCCAGCGGTGCCAACAGTTTATCAGATACGCAGTATTTT. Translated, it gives CASGANSLSDTQYF.

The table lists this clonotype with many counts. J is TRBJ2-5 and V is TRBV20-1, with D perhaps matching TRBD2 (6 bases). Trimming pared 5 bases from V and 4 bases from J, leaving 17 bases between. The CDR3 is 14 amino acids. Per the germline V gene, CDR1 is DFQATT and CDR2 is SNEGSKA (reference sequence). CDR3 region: CSAPLRGNGETQYF. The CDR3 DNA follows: TGCAGTGCTCCCCTCCGGGGGAACGGAGAGACCCAGTACTTC.

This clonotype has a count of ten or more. CDR3 bases: TGCAGTGCCACCGGGACAGGGGGCACAGATACGCAGTATTTT. As protein: CSATGTGGTDTQYF. The J gene is TRBJ2-3, the V gene TRBV20-1, with 10 positions matching TRBD1. CDR1 and CDR2 from the germline V gene are DFQATT and SNEGSKA (reference sequence). V gave up 6 bases and J gave up 1 base; unmatched junction bases: 4. The CDR3 is made up of 14 amino acids.

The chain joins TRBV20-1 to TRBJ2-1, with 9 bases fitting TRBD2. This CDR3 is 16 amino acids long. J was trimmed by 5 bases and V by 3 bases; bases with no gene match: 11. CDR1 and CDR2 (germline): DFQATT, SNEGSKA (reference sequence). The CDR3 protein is CSARQLAGDSNNEQFF. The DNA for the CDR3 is TGCAGTGCTAGGCAGTTAGCGGGAGATTCCAACAATGAGCAGTTCTTC.

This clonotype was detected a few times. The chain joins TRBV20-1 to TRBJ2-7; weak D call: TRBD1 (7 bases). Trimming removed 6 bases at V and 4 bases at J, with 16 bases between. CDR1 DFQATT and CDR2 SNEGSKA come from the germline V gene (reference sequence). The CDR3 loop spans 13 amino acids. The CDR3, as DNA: TGCAGTGCCCTCGACAGGGCGGGATACGAGCAGTACTTC. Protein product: CSALDRAGYEQYF.

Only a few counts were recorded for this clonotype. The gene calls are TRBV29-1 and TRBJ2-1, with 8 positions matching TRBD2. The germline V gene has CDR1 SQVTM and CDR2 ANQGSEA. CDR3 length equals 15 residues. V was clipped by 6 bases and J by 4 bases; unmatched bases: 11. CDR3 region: CSVTRSGSPYNEQFF. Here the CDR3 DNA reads TGCAGCGTCACAAGGAGCGGGAGCCCATACAATGAGCAGTTCTTC.

The CDR3 coding sequence is TGTGCCAGCAGCCCGAGCGGGGCCAATTACGAGCAGTACTTC. As protein: CASSPSGANYEQYF. The chain recombines TRBV7-2 with TRBJ2-7, with 7 bases aligning to TRBD2. The ends lost 5 bases at V and 4 bases at J; junction bases unmatched: 8. CDR1 is SGHTA, CDR2 FQGNSA, per germline. CDR3 size: 14 residues.

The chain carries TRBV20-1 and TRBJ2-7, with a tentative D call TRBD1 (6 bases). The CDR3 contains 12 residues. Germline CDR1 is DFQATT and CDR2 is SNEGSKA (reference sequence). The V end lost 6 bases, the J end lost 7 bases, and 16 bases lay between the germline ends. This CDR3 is CSAYDRPREQYF. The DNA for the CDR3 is TGCAGTGCCTATGACAGGCCTCGTGAGCAGTACTTC.

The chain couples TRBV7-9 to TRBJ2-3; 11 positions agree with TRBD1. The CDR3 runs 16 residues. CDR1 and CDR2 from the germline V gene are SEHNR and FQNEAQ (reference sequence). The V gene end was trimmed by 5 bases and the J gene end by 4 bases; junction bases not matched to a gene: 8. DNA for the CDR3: TGTGCCAGCAGCATCCTTGGACAGGGGGCGTCAGATACGCAGTATTTT. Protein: CASSILGQGASDTQYF.

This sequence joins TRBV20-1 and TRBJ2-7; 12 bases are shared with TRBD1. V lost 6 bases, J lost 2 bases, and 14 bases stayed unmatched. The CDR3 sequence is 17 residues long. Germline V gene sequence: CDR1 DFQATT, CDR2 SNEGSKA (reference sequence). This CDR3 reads CSASRDRGPTTAYEQYF. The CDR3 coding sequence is TGCAGTGCGAGCCGGGACAGGGGGCCTACGACGGCCTACGAGCAGTACTTC.

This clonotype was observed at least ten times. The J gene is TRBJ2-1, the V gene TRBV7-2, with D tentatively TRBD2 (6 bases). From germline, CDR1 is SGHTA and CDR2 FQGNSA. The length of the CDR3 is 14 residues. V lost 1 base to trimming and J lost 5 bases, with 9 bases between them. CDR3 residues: CASSLGGLNNEQFF. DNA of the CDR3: TGTGCCAGCAGCTTAGGGGGACTTAACAATGAGCAGTTCTTC.

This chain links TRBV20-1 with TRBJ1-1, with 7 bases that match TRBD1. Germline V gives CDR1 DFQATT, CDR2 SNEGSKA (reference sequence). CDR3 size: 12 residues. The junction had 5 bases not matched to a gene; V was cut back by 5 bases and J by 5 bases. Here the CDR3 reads CSAATGRTEAFF. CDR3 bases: TGCAGTGCTGCGACAGGGCGGACTGAAGCTTTCTTT.

The CDR3, as DNA: TGTGCCAGCAGCTTAGGTAGCGGGGGCACAGATACGCAGTATTTT. It specifies CASSLGSGGTDTQYF. This sequence joins TRBV7-6 and TRBJ2-3, with TRBD2 identical over 8 bases. The germline CDR1 and CDR2 sequences are SGHVS and FNYEAQ. This CDR3 spans 15 amino acids. Losses at the gene ends were 1 base for V and 1 base for J; bases not matched to a gene: 1.

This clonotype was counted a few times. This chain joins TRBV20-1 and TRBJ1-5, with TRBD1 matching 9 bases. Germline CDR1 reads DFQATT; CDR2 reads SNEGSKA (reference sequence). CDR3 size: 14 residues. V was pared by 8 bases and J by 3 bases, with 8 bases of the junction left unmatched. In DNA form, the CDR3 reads TGCAGTTTTGGGACAGGGTTTTTCAATCAGCCCCAGCATTTT. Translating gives CSFGTGFFNQPQHF.

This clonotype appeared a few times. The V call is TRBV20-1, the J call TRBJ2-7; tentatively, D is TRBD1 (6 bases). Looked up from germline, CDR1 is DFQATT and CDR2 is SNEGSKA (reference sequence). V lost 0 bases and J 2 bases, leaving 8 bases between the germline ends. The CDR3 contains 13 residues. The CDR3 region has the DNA TGCAGTGCTAGAGAGGACAGACCCTACGAGCAGTACTTC. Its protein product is CSAREDRPYEQYF.

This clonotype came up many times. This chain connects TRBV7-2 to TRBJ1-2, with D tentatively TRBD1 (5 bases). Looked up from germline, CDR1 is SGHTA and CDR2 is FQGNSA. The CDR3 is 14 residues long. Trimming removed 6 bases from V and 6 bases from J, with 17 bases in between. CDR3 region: CASRTSRGTNGYTF. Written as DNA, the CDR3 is TGTGCCAGCAGGACCTCCCGGGGGACGAATGGCTACACCTTC.

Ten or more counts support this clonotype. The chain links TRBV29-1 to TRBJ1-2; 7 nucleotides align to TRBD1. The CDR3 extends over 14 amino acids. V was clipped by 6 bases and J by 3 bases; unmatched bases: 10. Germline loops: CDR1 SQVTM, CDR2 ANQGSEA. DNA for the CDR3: TGCAGCGTGCAAAAGAGACAGGGTTACTATGGCTACACCTTC. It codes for CSVQKRQGYYGYTF.

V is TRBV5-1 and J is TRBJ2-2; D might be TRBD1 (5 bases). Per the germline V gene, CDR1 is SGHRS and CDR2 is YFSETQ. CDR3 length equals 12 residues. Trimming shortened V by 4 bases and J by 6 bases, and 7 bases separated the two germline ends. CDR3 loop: CASSDRPGELFF. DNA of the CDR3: TGCGCCAGCAGCGACAGACCCGGGGAGCTGTTTTTT. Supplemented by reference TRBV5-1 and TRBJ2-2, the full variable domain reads KAGVTQTPRYLIKTRGQQVTLSCSPISGHRSVSWYQQTPGQGLQFLFEYFSETQRNKGNFPGRFSGRQFSNSRSEMNVSTLELGDSALYLCASSDRPGELFFGEGSRLTVL.

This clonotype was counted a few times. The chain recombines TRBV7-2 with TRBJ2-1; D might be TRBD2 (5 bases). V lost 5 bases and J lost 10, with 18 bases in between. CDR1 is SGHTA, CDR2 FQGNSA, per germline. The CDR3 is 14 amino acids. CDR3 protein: CASSLRPGGGEQFF. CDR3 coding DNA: TGTGCCAGCAGCCTCCGACCAGGAGGTGGAGAGCAGTTCTTC.

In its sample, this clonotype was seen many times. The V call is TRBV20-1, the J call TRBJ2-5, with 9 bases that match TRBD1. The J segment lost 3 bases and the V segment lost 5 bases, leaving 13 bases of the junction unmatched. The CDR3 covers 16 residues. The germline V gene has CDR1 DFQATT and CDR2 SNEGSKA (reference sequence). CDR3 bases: TGCAGTGCTTTATTGGGACAGGGCGCTTTTAAAGAGACCCAGTACTTC. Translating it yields CSALLGQGAFKETQYF.

The CDR3 nucleotides are TGTGCCAGCAGTCCATCAGGGGGCAGAAACTTCTATGGCTACACCTTC. Translation: CASSPSGGRNFYGYTF. The V and J genes are TRBV12-3 or TRBV12-4 and TRBJ1-2, with 8 bases aligning to TRBD1. The CDR3 contains 16 residues. V lost 5 bases to trimming and J lost 4 bases; unmatched junction nucleotides: 12.

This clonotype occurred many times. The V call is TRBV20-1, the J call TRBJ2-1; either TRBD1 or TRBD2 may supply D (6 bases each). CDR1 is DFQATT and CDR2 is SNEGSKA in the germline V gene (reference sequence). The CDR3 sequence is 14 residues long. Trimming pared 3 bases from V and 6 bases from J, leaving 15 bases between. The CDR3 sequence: CSARTGGLSNEQFF. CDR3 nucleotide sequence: TGCAGTGCTAGGACCGGGGGCCTCAGCAATGAGCAGTTCTTC.

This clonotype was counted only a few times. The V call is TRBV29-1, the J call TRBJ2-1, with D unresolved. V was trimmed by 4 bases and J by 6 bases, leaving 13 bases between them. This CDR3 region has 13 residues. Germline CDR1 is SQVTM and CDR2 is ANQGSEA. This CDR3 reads CSVARAMGNEQFF. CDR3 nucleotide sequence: TGCAGCGTTGCTAGGGCCATGGGCAATGAGCAGTTCTTC.

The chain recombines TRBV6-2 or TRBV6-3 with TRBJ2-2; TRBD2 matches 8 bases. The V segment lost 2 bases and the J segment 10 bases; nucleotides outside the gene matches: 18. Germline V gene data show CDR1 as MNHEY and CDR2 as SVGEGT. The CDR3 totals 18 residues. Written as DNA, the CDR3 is TGTGCCAGCAGTTACAAGGCGGTGGAGTTAGCGGGGAGAAAGGAGCTGTTTTTT. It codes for CASSYKAVELAGRKELFF.

The CDR3 bases are TGTGCCAGCAGGGGACTAGCCGAGCAGTTCTTC. Encoded protein: CASRGLAEQFF. The chain employs TRBV6-1 and TRBJ2-1, with TRBD2 identical over 9 bases. Germline CDR1 MNHNS, CDR2 SASEGT. The CDR3 covers 11 residues. V shed 6 bases, J shed 10 bases, and the junction held 1 base outside the gene matches.

CDR3 in amino acids: CASRWSDSYNEQFF. CDR3 in DNA: TGTGCCAGCAGATGGAGCGACTCCTACAATGAGCAGTTCTTC. V and J are TRBV28 and TRBJ2-1; D is undetermined. Germline assignment: CDR1 MDHEN and CDR2 SYDVKM. V dropped 6 bases and J dropped 0 bases, with 9 bases sitting between them. The CDR3 runs to 14 residues.

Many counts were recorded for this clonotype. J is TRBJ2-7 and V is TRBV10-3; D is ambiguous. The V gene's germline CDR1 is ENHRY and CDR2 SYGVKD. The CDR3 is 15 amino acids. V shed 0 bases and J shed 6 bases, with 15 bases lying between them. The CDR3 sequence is CAISESDDPRFEQYF. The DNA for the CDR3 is TGTGCCATCAGTGAGTCTGACGACCCACGCTTCGAGCAGTACTTC.

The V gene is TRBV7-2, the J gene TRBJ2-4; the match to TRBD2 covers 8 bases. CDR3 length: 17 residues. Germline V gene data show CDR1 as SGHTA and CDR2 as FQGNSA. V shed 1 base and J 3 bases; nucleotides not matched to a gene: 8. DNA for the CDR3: TGTGCCAGCAGCTTAGTCGCCGGGAGGGTAGGCAAAAACATTCAGTACTTC. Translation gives CASSLVAGRVGKNIQYF.